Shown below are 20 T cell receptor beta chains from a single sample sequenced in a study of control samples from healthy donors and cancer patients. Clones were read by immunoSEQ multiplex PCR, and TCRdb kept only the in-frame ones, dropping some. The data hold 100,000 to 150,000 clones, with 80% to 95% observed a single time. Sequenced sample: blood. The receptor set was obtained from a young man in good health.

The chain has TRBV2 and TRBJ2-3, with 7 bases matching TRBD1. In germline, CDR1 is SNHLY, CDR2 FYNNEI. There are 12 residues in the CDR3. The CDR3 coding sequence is TGTGGACAGGGCCCATACACAGATACGCAGTATTTT. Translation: CGQGPYTDTQYF.

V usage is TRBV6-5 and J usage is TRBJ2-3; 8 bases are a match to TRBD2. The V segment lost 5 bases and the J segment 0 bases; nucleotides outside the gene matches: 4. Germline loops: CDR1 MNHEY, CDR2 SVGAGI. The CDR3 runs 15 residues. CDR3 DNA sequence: TGTGCCAGCAGTCTAGCGGGCCTAAGCACAGATACGCAGTATTTT. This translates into CASSLAGLSTDTQYF.

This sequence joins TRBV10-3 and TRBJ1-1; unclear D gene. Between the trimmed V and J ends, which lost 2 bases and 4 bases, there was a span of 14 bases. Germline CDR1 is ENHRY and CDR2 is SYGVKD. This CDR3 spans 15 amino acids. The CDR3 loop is CAISENSRIVTEAFF. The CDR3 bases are TGTGCCATCAGTGAGAACAGCAGGATAGTCACTGAAGCTTTCTTT.

The CDR3 DNA reads as TGCGCCAGCAGTCAGGCGGGACCGAACTACAATGAGCAGTTCTTC. Amino acids: CASSQAGPNYNEQFF. The chain uses TRBV23-1 and TRBJ2-1; D is possibly TRBD2 (6 bases). TRBV23-1 is an ORF for which the function is uncertain. V lost 3 bases and J lost 3, with 12 bases in between. This CDR3 is built from 15 residues.

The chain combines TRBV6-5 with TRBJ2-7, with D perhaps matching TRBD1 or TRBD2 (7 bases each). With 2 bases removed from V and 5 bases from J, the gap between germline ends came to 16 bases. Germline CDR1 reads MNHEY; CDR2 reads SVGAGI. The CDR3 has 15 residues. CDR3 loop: CASSYLGGGRDEQYF. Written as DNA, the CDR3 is TGTGCCAGCAGTTACCTGGGAGGGGGCAGGGACGAGCAGTACTTC.

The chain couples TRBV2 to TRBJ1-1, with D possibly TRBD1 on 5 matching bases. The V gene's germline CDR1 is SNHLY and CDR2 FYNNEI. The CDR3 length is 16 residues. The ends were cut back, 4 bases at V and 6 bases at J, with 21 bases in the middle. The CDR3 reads CASSANPGPPGAEAFF. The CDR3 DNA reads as TGTGCCAGCAGTGCAAACCCGGGGCCCCCGGGCGCTGAAGCTTTCTTT.

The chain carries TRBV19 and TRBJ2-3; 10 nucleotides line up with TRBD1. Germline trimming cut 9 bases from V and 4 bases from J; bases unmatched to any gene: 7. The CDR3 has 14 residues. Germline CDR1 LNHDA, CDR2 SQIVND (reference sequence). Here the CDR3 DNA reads TGTGCCAGCCGGGACAGGGGTCACGCAGATACGCAGTATTTT. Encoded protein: CASRDRGHADTQYF.

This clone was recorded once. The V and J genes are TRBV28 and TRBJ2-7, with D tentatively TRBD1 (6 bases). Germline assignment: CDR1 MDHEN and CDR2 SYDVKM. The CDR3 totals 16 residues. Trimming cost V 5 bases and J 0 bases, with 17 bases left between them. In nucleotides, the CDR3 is TGTGCCAGCAGTACATTCGGACAGAAACCCTCCTACGAGCAGTACTTC. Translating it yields CASSTFGQKPSYEQYF.

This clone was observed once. The CDR3 DNA reads TGTGCCAGCAGCTCTATCCGGGACAATGAGCAGTTCTTC. Its protein product is CASSSIRDNEQFF. The chain joins TRBV7-3 to TRBJ2-1; D gene uncertain. V was pared by 4 bases and J by 5 bases, with 9 bases between. Per germline, CDR1 SGHTA and CDR2 FQGTGA. CDR3 length: 13 amino acids.

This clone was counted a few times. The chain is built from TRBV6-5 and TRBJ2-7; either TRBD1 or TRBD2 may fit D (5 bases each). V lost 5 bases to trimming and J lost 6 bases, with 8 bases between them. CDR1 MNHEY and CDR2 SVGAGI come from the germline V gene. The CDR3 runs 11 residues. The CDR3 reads CASSTRGEQYF. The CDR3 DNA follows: TGTGCCAGCAGTACTAGGGGCGAGCAGTACTTC.

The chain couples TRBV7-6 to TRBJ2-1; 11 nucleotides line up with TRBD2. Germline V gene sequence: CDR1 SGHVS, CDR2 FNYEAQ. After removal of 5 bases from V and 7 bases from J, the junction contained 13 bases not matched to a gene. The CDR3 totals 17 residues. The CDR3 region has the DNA TGTGCCAGCAGCCCCACTAGCGGGGGCGCTACGCCAAATGAGCAGTTCTTC. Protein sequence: CASSPTSGGATPNEQFF.

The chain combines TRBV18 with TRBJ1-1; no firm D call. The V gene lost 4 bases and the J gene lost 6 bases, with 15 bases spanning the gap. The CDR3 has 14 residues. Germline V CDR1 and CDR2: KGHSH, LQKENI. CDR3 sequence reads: CASSLAWREAEAFF. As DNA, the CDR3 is TGTGCCAGCTCACTCGCTTGGCGGGAGGCTGAAGCTTTCTTT.

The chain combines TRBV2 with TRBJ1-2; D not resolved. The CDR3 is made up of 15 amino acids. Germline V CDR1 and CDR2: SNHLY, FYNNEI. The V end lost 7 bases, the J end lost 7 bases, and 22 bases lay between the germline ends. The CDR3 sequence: CASMKSTIRAGGYTF. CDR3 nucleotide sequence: TGTGCCAGCATGAAATCCACTATACGTGCTGGTGGCTACACCTTC.

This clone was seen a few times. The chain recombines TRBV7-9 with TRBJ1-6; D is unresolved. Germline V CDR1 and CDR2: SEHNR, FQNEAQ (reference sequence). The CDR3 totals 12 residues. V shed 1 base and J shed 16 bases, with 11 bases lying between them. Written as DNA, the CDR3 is TGTGCCAGCAGCTTAGACACGACACTTCTCCACTTT. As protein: CASSLDTTLLHF. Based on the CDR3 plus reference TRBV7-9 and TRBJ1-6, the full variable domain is DTGVSQNPRHKITKRGQNVTFRCDPISEHNRLYWYRQTLGQGPEFLTYFQNEAQLEKSRLLSDRFSAERPKGSFSTLEIQRTEQGDSAMYLCASSLDTTLLHFGNGTRLTVT.

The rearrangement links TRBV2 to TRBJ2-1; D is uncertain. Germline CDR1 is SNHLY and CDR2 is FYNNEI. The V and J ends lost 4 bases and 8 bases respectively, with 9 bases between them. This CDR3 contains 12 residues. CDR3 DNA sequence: TGTGCCAGCAGTGTCGGTCTCGATGAGCAGTTCTTC. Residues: CASSVGLDEQFF.

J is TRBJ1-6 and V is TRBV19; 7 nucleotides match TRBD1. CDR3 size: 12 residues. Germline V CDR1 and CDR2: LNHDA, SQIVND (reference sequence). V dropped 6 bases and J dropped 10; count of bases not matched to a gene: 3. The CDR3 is CASRLGQSPLHF. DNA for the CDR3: TGTGCCAGTAGACTGGGACAGTCACCCCTCCACTTT.

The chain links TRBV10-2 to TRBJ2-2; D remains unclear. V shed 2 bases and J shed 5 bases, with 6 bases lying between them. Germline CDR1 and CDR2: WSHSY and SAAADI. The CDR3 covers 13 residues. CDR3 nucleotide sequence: TGCGCCAGCAGTGAGGTGGATACCGGGGAGCTGTTTTTT. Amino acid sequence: CASSEVDTGELFF.

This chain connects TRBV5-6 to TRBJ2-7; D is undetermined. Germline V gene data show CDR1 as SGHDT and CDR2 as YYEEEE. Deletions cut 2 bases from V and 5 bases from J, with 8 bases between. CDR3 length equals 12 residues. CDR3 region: CASSLDIDEQYF. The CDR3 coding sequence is TGTGCCAGCAGCTTAGACATTGACGAGCAGTACTTC. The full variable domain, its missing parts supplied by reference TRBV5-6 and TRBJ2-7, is DAGVTQSPTHLIKTRGQQVTLRCSPKSGHDTVSWYQQALGQGPQFIFQYYEEEERQRGNFPDRFSGHQFPNYSSELNVNALLLGDSALYLCASSLDIDEQYFGPGTRLTVT.

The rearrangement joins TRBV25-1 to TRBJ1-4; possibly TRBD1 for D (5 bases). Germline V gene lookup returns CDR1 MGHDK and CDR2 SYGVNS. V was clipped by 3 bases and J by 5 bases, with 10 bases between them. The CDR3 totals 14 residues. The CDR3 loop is CASSEPGRNEKLFF. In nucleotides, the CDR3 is TGTGCCAGCAGTGAGCCGGGACGGAATGAAAAACTGTTTTTT.

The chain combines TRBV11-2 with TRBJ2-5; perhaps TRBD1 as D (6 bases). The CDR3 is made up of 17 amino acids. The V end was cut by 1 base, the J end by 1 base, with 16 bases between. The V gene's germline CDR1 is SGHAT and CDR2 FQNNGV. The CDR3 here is CASSLASRGTFQETQYF. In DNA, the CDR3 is TGTGCCAGCAGCTTAGCCTCCAGGGGCACCTTCCAAGAGACCCAGTACTTC.